This passage covers 29 T cell receptor beta chains from one sample sequenced in a study of technical replicates of blood from a handful of donors. Profiling relied on immunoSEQ multiplex PCR, and the TCRdb table lists in-frame clones only, not all of them. The sample carries 55,000 to 75,000 clones, 91% recorded once. The specimen was PBMCs. The source of these receptors is a human donor in good health. Some clones in this sample may be carry-over from other donors' samples.

V usage is TRBV4-2 and J usage is TRBJ1-3; D not resolved. V lost 0 bases and J 4 bases, leaving 10 bases between the germline ends. Per germline, CDR1 LGHNA and CDR2 YNFKEQ. The CDR3 spans 15 residues. This CDR3 reads CASSQDSDRGNTIYF. The DNA of the CDR3 is TGTGCCAGCAGCCAAGATTCAGATCGCGGAAACACCATATATTTT.

The V and J genes are TRBV2 and TRBJ1-5; tentatively, D is TRBD1 (6 bases). The germline V gene encodes CDR1 SNHLY and CDR2 FYNNEI. The V and J ends lost 4 bases and 4 bases respectively, with 14 bases between them. CDR3 length: 15 residues. The CDR3 region is CASSGGGGQNQPQHF. Written as DNA, the CDR3 is TGTGCCAGCAGTGGGGGTGGGGGCCAGAATCAGCCCCAGCATTTT.

The chain is built from TRBV7-3 and TRBJ2-5, with a possible D match to TRBD2 (7 bases). V lost 4 bases, J lost 4 bases, and 16 bases lay in between. The CDR3 contains 15 residues. Germline CDR1 is SGHTA and CDR2 is FQGTGA. CDR3: CASSSTGGPLETQYF. The DNA of the CDR3 is TGTGCCAGCAGCTCCACGGGGGGCCCGTTAGAGACCCAGTACTTC.

V is TRBV5-8 and J is TRBJ2-1; the match to TRBD2 covers 12 bases. This CDR3 contains 16 residues. Germline loops: CDR1 SGHTS, CDR2 YDEGEE. The ends lost 5 bases at V and 1 base at J; junction bases unmatched: 4. The CDR3 region has the DNA TGTGCCAGCAGTTTCGGACTAGCGGGGTCCTACAATGAGCAGTTCTTC. Its translation is CASSFGLAGSYNEQFF.

CDR3 in amino acids: CASSGRQGETQYF. CDR3 DNA sequence: TGTGCCAGCAGTGGTCGACAGGGTGAGACCCAGTACTTC. This sequence joins TRBV2 and TRBJ2-5, with 7 bases fitting TRBD1. The CDR3 has 13 amino acids. V lost 4 bases and J lost 5; bases outside the gene matches: 4. Germline V gives CDR1 SNHLY, CDR2 FYNNEI.

The chain joins TRBV2 to TRBJ2-1; 10 bases fit TRBD2. The CDR3 has 14 residues. V dropped 7 bases and J dropped 2; count of bases not matched to a gene: 2. Germline V gene data show CDR1 as SNHLY and CDR2 as FYNNEI. Here the CDR3 DNA reads TGTGCCAGCACGGGACTAGCGACCTACAATGAGCAGTTCTTC. Translation gives CASTGLATYNEQFF.

This chain links TRBV6-5 with TRBJ2-5; no clear D gene. V was shortened by 5 bases and J by 4 bases, with 5 bases between the two germline ends. Germline values: CDR1 MNHEY, CDR2 SVGAGI. The CDR3 runs to 11 residues. Written as DNA, the CDR3 is TGTGCCAGCAGTCCGGGAGAGACCCAGTACTTC. It yields the protein CASSPGETQYF.

The chain joins TRBV18 to TRBJ1-4; perhaps TRBD1 as D (6 bases). CDR1 is KGHSH, CDR2 LQKENI, per germline. V lost 0 bases, J lost 4 bases, and 12 bases lay in between. The CDR3 is made up of 16 amino acids. Written as DNA, the CDR3 is TGTGCCAGCTCACCACCAAACAGGGCGGGTAATGAAAAACTGTTTTTT. This encodes CASSPPNRAGNEKLFF.

This clone was observed a handful of times. The chain combines TRBV15 with TRBJ1-6; 7 bases are shared with TRBD1. In germline, CDR1 is LNHNV, CDR2 YYDKDF (reference sequence). This CDR3 contains 15 residues. With 0 bases clipped from V and 10 bases from J, the junction kept 6 bases outside the gene matches. CDR3 nucleotides: TGTGCCACCAGCAGAGATGACAGGGAAATATCACCCCTCCACTTT. Its protein is CATSRDDREISPLHF. The full variable domain, rest sourced from reference TRBV15 and TRBJ1-6, is DAMVIQNPRYQVTQFGKPVTLSCSQTLNHNVMYWYQQKSSQAPKLLFHYYDKDFNNEADTPDNFQSRRPNTSFCFLDIRSPGLGDTAMYLCATSRDDREISPLHFGNGTRLTVT.

As DNA, the CDR3 is TGTGCCAGCAGCTTAACCTCAGATAATTATGGCTACACCTTC. Translation: CASSLTSDNYGYTF. The V gene is TRBV7-2, the J gene TRBJ1-2; D call uncertain. The germline V gene encodes CDR1 SGHTA and CDR2 FQGNSA. V was clipped by 2 bases and J by 5 bases, with 12 bases between them. This CDR3 has 14 amino acids.

The chain is built from TRBV13 and TRBJ2-5; D possibly corresponds to TRBD1 (5 bases). V was pared by 1 base and J by 6 bases, with 9 bases between. From germline, CDR1 is PRHDT and CDR2 FYEKMQ (reference sequence). The CDR3 is 13 residues long. CDR3 in amino acids: CASSLVREKTQYF. CDR3 nucleotide sequence: TGTGCCAGCAGCTTAGTCAGGGAAAAGACCCAGTACTTC.

The CDR3 region has the DNA TGTGCCAGCAGCTTGGTCTCGGGGGGAGCCTACGAGCAGTACTTC. Residues: CASSLVSGGAYEQYF. The gene calls are TRBV5-8 and TRBJ2-7; the match to TRBD2 covers 7 bases. Looked up from germline, CDR1 is SGHTS and CDR2 is YDEGEE. The J segment lost 2 bases and the V segment lost 0 bases, leaving 5 bases of the junction unmatched. CDR3 length: 15 residues. Full variable domain (remainder filled in from reference TRBV5-8 and TRBJ2-7): EAGVTQSPTHLIKTRGQQATLRCSPISGHTSVYWYQQALGLGLQFLLWYDEGEERNRGNFPPRFSGRQFPNYSSELNVNALELEDSALYLCASSLVSGGAYEQYFGPGTRLTVT.

The J gene is TRBJ2-2, the V gene TRBV14; 7 bases map to TRBD2. V lost 6 bases and J lost 5; bases outside the gene matches: 6. Per germline, CDR1 SGHDN and CDR2 FVKESK. The CDR3 runs to 14 residues. As DNA, the CDR3 is TGTGCCAGCAGAACGGGGGGAACAACCGGGGAGCTGTTTTTT. Translated, it gives CASRTGGTTGELFF.

The chain has TRBV29-1 and TRBJ2-4; D unclear. Germline values: CDR1 SQVTM, CDR2 ANQGSEA. Deletions cut 0 bases from V and 11 bases from J, with 14 bases between. The CDR3 has 13 amino acids. CDR3 DNA: TGCAGCGTTGAAGATCGAAGTTCCACATTTCAGTACTTC. Amino acid sequence: CSVEDRSSTFQYF.

The chain employs TRBV6-5 and TRBJ1-2; D perhaps matches TRBD1 (6 bases). Trimming left V 0 bases short and J 0 bases short, with 8 bases between. In germline, CDR1 is MNHEY, CDR2 SVGAGI. CDR3 size: 15 residues. The CDR3 sequence is CASSYSGTSNYGYTF. In DNA, the CDR3 is TGTGCCAGCAGTTACTCTGGGACATCTAACTATGGCTACACCTTC.

The rearrangement uses TRBV5-1 and TRBJ2-7; D might be TRBD1 (6 bases). This CDR3 is built from 14 residues. Trimming shortened V by 0 bases and J by 1 base, and 8 bases separated the two germline ends. The germline gives CDR1 SGHRS, CDR2 YFSETQ. The CDR3 spells CASSLDTGSYEQYF. The CDR3 region has the DNA TGCGCCAGCAGCTTGGATACAGGGTCCTACGAGCAGTACTTC. Filled out from reference TRBV5-1 and TRBJ2-7, the complete variable domain reads KAGVTQTPRYLIKTRGQQVTLSCSPISGHRSVSWYQQTPGQGLQFLFEYFSETQRNKGNFPGRFSGRQFSNSRSEMNVSTLELGDSALYLCASSLDTGSYEQYFGPGTRLTVT.

This clone was detected once. This rearrangement joins TRBV6-4 to TRBJ1-5, with TRBD1 matching over 10 bases. The CDR3 length is 14 residues. J was trimmed by 2 bases and V by 10 bases; bases with no gene match: 5. CDR1 is MRHNA, CDR2 SNTAGT, per germline. In DNA form, the CDR3 reads TGTGCCACCGAGGACAGGGGGGGCAATCAGCCCCAGCATTTT. Translation gives CATEDRGGNQPQHF.

The chain combines TRBV5-4 with TRBJ2-1; TRBD2 agrees at 7 bases. This CDR3 comprises 13 residues. Germline trimming cut 6 bases from V and 9 bases from J; bases unmatched to any gene: 9. Germline CDR1 reads SGHNT; CDR2 reads YYREEE (reference sequence). The CDR3 DNA reads as TGTGCCAGCAACCTCGGGACGGGGGGTGAGCAGTTCTTC. Translated, it gives CASNLGTGGEQFF.

This clone came up a few times. The genes are TRBV4-2 and TRBJ2-1; 12 nucleotides align to TRBD2. CDR1 and CDR2 from the germline V gene are LGHNA and YNFKEQ. Germline trimming cut 1 base from V and 4 bases from J; bases unmatched to any gene: 2. The CDR3 loop spans 16 amino acids. Here the CDR3 reads CASSQGTSGEYNEQFF. CDR3 DNA: TGTGCCAGCAGCCAAGGGACTAGCGGGGAGTACAATGAGCAGTTCTTC.

The gene calls are TRBV2 and TRBJ2-5; 11 positions agree with TRBD1. This CDR3 has 14 amino acids. Trimming took 7 bases from V and 5 from J; bases not matched to a gene: 6. Looked up from germline, CDR1 is SNHLY and CDR2 is FYNNEI. In DNA, the CDR3 is TGTGCCAGCAAGAGGGACAGGGGGACGGAGACCCAGTACTTC. Translating gives CASKRDRGTETQYF.

V usage is TRBV4-3 and J usage is TRBJ1-3, with D possibly matching TRBD1 (5 bases). The CDR3 covers 16 residues. Germline V CDR1 and CDR2: LGHNA, YSLEER. The V gene lost 8 bases and the J gene lost 3 bases, with 20 bases spanning the gap. Written as DNA, the CDR3 is TGCGCCAGCTCCAGGGAAAGACCCCAGGGTGGAAACACCATATATTTT. Translated, it gives CASSRERPQGGNTIYF.

The V and J genes are TRBV2 and TRBJ2-7, with TRBD2 matching 12 bases. With 5 bases clipped from V and 5 bases from J, the junction kept 7 bases outside the gene matches. This CDR3 region has 15 residues. Germline assignment: CDR1 SNHLY and CDR2 FYNNEI. The CDR3 reads CASSYPTSGGNEQYF. DNA of the CDR3: TGTGCCAGCAGTTATCCGACTAGCGGGGGTAACGAGCAGTACTTC. Together with reference TRBV2 and TRBJ2-7, the CDR3 gives the full variable domain: EPEVTQTPSHQVTQMGQEVILRCVPISNHLYFYWYRQILGQKVEFLVSFYNNEISEKSEIFDDQFSVERPDGSNFTLKIRSTKLEDSAMYFCASSYPTSGGNEQYFGPGTRLTVT.

The chain recombines TRBV10-3 with TRBJ2-3; D perhaps matches TRBD2 (6 bases). CDR1 is ENHRY and CDR2 is SYGVKD in the germline V gene. V was clipped by 5 bases and J by 4 bases, with 16 bases between them. The CDR3 length is 15 residues. This CDR3 is CAISSSEGVSDTQYF. The CDR3 coding sequence is TGTGCCATCAGTTCCTCGGAGGGAGTGTCAGATACGCAGTATTTT.

This chain uses TRBV19 with TRBJ1-1; D call uncertain. V lost 2 bases, J lost 6 bases, and 13 bases lay in between. The CDR3 is 14 amino acids. Germline assignment: CDR1 LNHDA and CDR2 SQIVND (reference sequence). CDR3 in amino acids: CASSIKGSAPEAFF. The CDR3 DNA is TGTGCCAGTAGTATAAAGGGTAGCGCCCCTGAAGCTTTCTTT. Full variable domain (outside the CDR3, taken from reference TRBV19 and TRBJ1-1): DGGITQSPKYLFRKEGQNVTLSCEQNLNHDAMYWYRQDPGQGLRLIYYSQIVNDFQKGDIAEGYSVSREKKESFPLTVTSAQKNPTAFYLCASSIKGSAPEAFFGQGTRLTVV.

The rearrangement links TRBV5-1 to TRBJ2-5; 14 bases map to TRBD2. This CDR3 comprises 17 residues. Per the germline V gene, CDR1 is SGHRS and CDR2 is YFSETQ. Losses at the gene ends were 2 bases for V and 1 base for J; bases not matched to a gene: 4. For the CDR3, the DNA is TGCGCCAGCAGCTTAGGACTAGCGGGAGGAGGCCAAGAGACCCAGTACTTC. This gives the protein CASSLGLAGGGQETQYF.

This chain connects TRBV7-9 to TRBJ1-2; D call uncertain. The germline V gene has CDR1 SEHNR and CDR2 FQNEAQ (reference sequence). With 0 bases removed from V and 4 bases from J, the gap between germline ends came to 12 bases. The length of the CDR3 is 15 residues. CDR3 sequence: CASSLATAAGYGYTF. In nucleotides, the CDR3 is TGTGCCAGCAGCTTAGCGACTGCGGCGGGCTATGGCTACACCTTC.

The chain has TRBV5-8 and TRBJ2-7, with D perhaps matching TRBD1 (6 bases). The CDR3 extends over 13 amino acids. Trimming shortened V by 4 bases and J by 2 bases, and 10 bases separated the two germline ends. Germline V gives CDR1 SGHTS, CDR2 YDEGEE. This CDR3 reads CASSPDRAYEQYF. In DNA form, the CDR3 reads TGTGCCAGCAGCCCGGACAGAGCCTACGAGCAGTACTTC.

The genes are TRBV29-1 and TRBJ2-7, with TRBD1 matching over 7 bases. Per germline, CDR1 SQVTM and CDR2 ANQGSEA. V trimming: 6 bases; J trimming: 0 bases; junction bases outside the gene matches: 5. This CDR3 region has 13 residues. The CDR3 loop reads CSVSGQASYEQYF. Here the CDR3 DNA reads TGCAGCGTCTCTGGACAGGCCTCCTACGAGCAGTACTTC.

The V call is TRBV5-6, the J call TRBJ1-6, with D tentatively TRBD1 (5 bases). There are 14 residues in the CDR3. The germline V gene has CDR1 SGHDT and CDR2 YYEEEE. The V gene lost 0 bases and the J gene lost 9 bases, with 10 bases spanning the gap. CDR3 nucleotide sequence: TGTGCCAGCAGCTTGGTCCAGGGTTCTTCACCCCTCCACTTT. Translating gives CASSLVQGSSPLHF.